Sequencing of this T cell receptor beta chain was carried out in a study of TIL therapy for anti-PD-1-resistant metastatic lung cancer. Sequencing used immunoSEQ v3. The protocol was immunoSEQ multiplex PCR, while the TCRdb copy is restricted to in-frame clones and leaves out a portion. Of more than 20,000 clones in the sample, over 55% are singletons; the top ten hold about 15%. The trim removed 4 bases at V and 0 bases at J, leaving 2 bases unmatched. The CDR3 consists of 16 residues. The germline V gene has CDR1 SGHRS and CDR2 YFSETQ. This clone was seen a single time. Time point denoted: pre-treatment sample, taken before nivolumab and TIL therapy. The tumor samples were excised metastases, mostly pleural nodules or supraclavicular lymph nodes.

The input for sequencing was tumor tissue, taken at baseline. The genes are TRBV5-1 and TRBJ2-2, with TRBD2 matching over 11 bases. This clonotype was sampled from a woman aged 30-79 years with non-small cell lung cancer. The CDR3, as DNA: TGCGCCAGCAGCGCGACTAGCGGGACGAACACCGGGGAGCTGTTTTTT. This sequence encodes CASSATSGTNTGELFF.